Below, one T cell receptor beta chain is given with its context. This entry belongs to a study of T cells in Graves' hyperthyroidism and ophthalmopathy. Overall study context: Blood from the periphery was taken at initial diagnosis, before any treatment.

CDR3 size: 16 residues. The V and J ends lost 3 bases and 1 base respectively, with 13 bases between them. Germline V CDR1 and CDR2: SGDLS, YYNGEE. Amplified TCR beta CDR3 regions derived from RNA transcripts. HTBI primers were the set used in a first-round RT-PCR of the TCR CDR3. TCRdb used MiXCR to reprocess the multiplex PCR reads, holding one entry per CDR3 protein. This table holds roughly 710,000 distinct CDR3 sequences, about a third found once. Stable hyperthyroidism: no ophthalmopathy progression over 18 months of follow-up. Used for diagnoses were clinical symptoms, serum thyroxine and TRAb, thyroid ultrasound and orbital computed tomography. Fresh peripheral blood, 7.5 to 10 ml, yielded the PBMCs.

The receptor comes from a woman in her forties with Graves' hyperthyroidism. Sequenced input: blood. The chain couples TRBV9 to TRBJ2-2; a weak D match, TRBD1 (6 bases). DNA of the CDR3: TGTGCCAGCAGCGCTAGTAGGGGGATGAACACCGGGGAGCTGTTTTTT. Translated, it gives CASSASRGMNTGELFF.